This T cell receptor beta chain was identified during a study of molecular identifiers for immune sequencing clone quantification. Study-wide background: Split five ways in replicates, RNA from about 20,000 or 100,000 naive CD8 cells had four portions sequenced. Study results and limitations: The study found clones above 20 RNA copies held over 99% of effector molecules and under 1% in naive cells. Researchers reportedly could pick up spiked Jurkat TCR RNA from one cell mixed into 1 million or so naive cells.

This clonotype was seen more than once but under ten times. Its cognate antigen is unknown. CDR1 is SGHDT, CDR2 YYEEEE, per germline. The CDR3 totals 15 residues. J lost 4 bases, V lost 1 base, and 7 bases had no gene match. TCRdb reanalysed the PCR reads using MiXCR and keeps one entry per CDR3 protein. The sample holds hundreds of thousands of distinct CDR3 sequences, approximately 24% seen once. Sorting selected naive CD8 T cells with a CD8+CD4-CCR7+CD45RA+ phenotype. This TCR derives from a human donor in good health. Some libraries in this study had Jurkat cell RNA spiked in. Sequencing input: naive CD8+ T cells from blood, with Jurkat cell RNA spiked in. Subset described: FACS-sorted CD8+CD4-CCR7+CD45RA+ naive T cells. The rearrangement joins TRBV5-6 to TRBJ2-7; 8 nucleotides match TRBD2. For the CDR3, the DNA is TGTGCCAGCAGCTTGATTCCCGGGACTAGTTACGAGCAGTACTTC. Residues: CASSLIPGTSYEQYF.